This TCR beta chain was obtained from a study of vaccination and CD4 T cells after COVID-19. Across the study: Overlapping SARS-CoV-2, HCoV-NL63, HCoV-OC43 and HCoV-229E spike peptides were used to stimulate cells.

The study's findings and limits: Among convalescent patients, a median about 86% of reactive clones emerged only after vaccination.

Sequence data for DNA of cultured CD4+ T cells were generated by the Oncomine TCR Beta short-read assay. TCRdb independently ran MiXCR on the PCR reads; one entry per CDR3 protein. Among 15,000 to 20,000 distinct CDR3 sequences, roughly two fifths were seen once, and the ten largest hold about 15%. From germline, CDR1 is MDHEN and CDR2 SYDVKM. Trimming cost V 9 bases and J 1 base, with 15 bases left between them. The CDR3 extends over 14 amino acids. Noted treatment: roughly ten-day PBMC culture with coronavirus spike peptide pools or control peptides (ViraFEST assay). With peptide pools, ViraFEST first expanded antigen-specific T cells and afterwards sequenced their TCRs. About this clonotype itself: Its specificity is unknown.

The TCR was taken from a human donor who had recovered from COVID-19. The V gene is TRBV28, the J gene TRBJ1-1; D is uncertain. The sequencing input was CD4+ T cells from blood, cultured in vitro. CDR3 bases: TGTGCCAGTACTGGCGGGGTTCGGAACACTGAAGCTTTCTTT. Translated: CASTGGVRNTEAFF.